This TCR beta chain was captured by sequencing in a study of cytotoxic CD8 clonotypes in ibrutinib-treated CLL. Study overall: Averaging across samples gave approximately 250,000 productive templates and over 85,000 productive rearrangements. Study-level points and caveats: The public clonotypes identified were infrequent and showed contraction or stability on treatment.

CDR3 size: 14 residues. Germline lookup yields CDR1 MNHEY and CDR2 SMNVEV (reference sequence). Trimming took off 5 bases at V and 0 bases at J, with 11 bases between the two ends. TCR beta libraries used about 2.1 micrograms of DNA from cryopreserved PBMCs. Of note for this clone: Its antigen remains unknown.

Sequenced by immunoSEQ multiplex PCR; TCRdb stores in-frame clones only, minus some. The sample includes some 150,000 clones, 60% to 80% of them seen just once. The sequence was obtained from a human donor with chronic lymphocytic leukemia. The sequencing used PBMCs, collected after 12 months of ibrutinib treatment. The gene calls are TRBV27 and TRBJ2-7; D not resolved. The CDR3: CASSPSLSSYEQYF. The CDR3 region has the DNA TGTGCCAGCAGTCCTTCCCTTAGCTCCTACGAGCAGTACTTC.